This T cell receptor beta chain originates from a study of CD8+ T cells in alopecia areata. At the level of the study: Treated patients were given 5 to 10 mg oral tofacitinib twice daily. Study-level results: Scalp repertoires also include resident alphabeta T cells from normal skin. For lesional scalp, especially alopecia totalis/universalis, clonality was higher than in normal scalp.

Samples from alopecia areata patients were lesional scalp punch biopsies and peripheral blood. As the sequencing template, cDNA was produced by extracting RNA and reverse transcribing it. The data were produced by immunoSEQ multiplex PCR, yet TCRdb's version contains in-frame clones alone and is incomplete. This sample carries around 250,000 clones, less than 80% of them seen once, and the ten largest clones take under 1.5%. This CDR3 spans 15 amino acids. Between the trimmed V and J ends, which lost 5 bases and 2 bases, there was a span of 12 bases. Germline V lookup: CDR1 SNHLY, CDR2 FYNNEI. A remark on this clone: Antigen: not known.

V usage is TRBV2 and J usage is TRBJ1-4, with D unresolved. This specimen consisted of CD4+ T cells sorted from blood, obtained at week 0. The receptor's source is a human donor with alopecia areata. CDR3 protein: CASSWGDFTNEKLFF. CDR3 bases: TGTGCCAGCAGTTGGGGTGACTTCACTAATGAAAAACTGTTTTTT.